A single sample is the source of the 20 T cell receptor beta chains below, sequenced in a study of cytomegalovirus exposure and HLA in healthy donors. The primer mix had 60 Vbeta and 13 Jbeta primers. Here immunoSEQ multiplex PCR was the method, and the copy in TCRdb shows in-frame clones only, minus some. The data hold fewer than 200,000 clones, with roughly nine tenths observed a single time. Specimen: PBMCs. The origin of the receptors is a girl in the first two years of life in good health and CMV-seronegative.

The chain uses TRBV14 and TRBJ2-3; 7 bases match TRBD1. This CDR3 has 18 residues. V lost 0 bases to trimming and J lost 3 bases; unmatched junction nucleotides: 12. CDR1 is SGHDN and CDR2 is FVKESK in the germline V gene. Written as DNA, the CDR3 is TGTGCCAGCAGCCAAGACTACAGGGGAATTTTGGGGACAGATACGCAGTATTTT. Translating gives CASSQDYRGILGTDTQYF.

V is TRBV7-3 and J is TRBJ2-2; no reliable D call. This CDR3 has 14 amino acids. Deletions cut 6 bases from V and 2 bases from J, with 10 bases between. CDR1 is SGHTA, CDR2 FQGTGA, per germline. CDR3 sequence: CASRPTVNTGELFF. CDR3 DNA sequence: TGTGCCAGCAGACCTACAGTAAACACCGGGGAGCTGTTTTTT.

V is TRBV27 and J is TRBJ2-1; 13 nucleotides agree with TRBD2. Germline-derived CDR1 and CDR2 are MNHEY and SMNVEV (reference sequence). The CDR3 has 14 residues. V was pared by 6 bases and J by 10 bases, with 6 bases of the junction left unmatched. CDR3 protein: CASRLAGGLGEQFF. The CDR3 coding sequence is TGTGCCAGCAGACTAGCGGGAGGGCTGGGAGAGCAGTTCTTC.

The rearrangement joins TRBV5-5 to TRBJ2-5, with 7 bases identical to TRBD2. V was clipped by 4 bases and J by 7 bases; unmatched bases: 13. CDR3 length: 15 amino acids. CDR1 is SGHKS and CDR2 is YYEKEE in the germline V gene (reference sequence). CDR3 sequence (DNA): TGTGCCAGCAGCCCGCGACTAGCTACTTGGTGGACCCAGTACTTC. This sequence encodes CASSPRLATWWTQYF.

V is TRBV5-1 and J is TRBJ2-2; 9 bases are a match to TRBD2. This CDR3 comprises 20 residues. After removal of 2 bases from V and 4 bases from J, the junction contained 18 bases not matched to a gene. From germline, CDR1 is SGHRS and CDR2 YFSETQ. The CDR3 loop is CASSFRVGLAGPVGTGELFF. The CDR3 DNA sequence: TGCGCCAGCAGCTTTCGAGTAGGGCTAGCGGGGCCTGTTGGCACCGGGGAGCTGTTTTTT.

The rearrangement links TRBV7-9 to TRBJ2-5; 10 bases map to TRBD2. The V segment lost 4 bases and the J segment 5 bases; nucleotides outside the gene matches: 13. CDR1 and CDR2 (germline): SEHNR, FQNEAQ (reference sequence). The CDR3 has 17 residues. The CDR3 nucleotides are TGTGCCAGCAGCTCCGGGCGTACTAGCGGGGATCCCGAGACCCAGTACTTC. The encoded protein is CASSSGRTSGDPETQYF.

This sequence joins TRBV11-2 and TRBJ1-1; D uncertain. V lost 5 bases to trimming and J lost 0 bases, with 13 bases between them. This CDR3 comprises 15 residues. Germline V gene data show CDR1 as SGHAT and CDR2 as FQNNGV. CDR3 sequence reads: CASSQSPGVNTEAFF. CDR3 sequence (DNA): TGTGCCAGCAGCCAATCCCCCGGGGTGAACACTGAAGCTTTCTTT.

The chain joins TRBV19 to TRBJ2-3; TRBD1 is a possible D gene (5 bases). V lost 8 bases to trimming and J lost 2 bases, with 11 bases between them. CDR1 is LNHDA, CDR2 SQIVND, per germline (reference sequence). The CDR3 is 13 residues long. The CDR3 DNA is TGTGCCAGTTGCCGACAGTACACAGATACGCAGTATTTT. It encodes CASCRQYTDTQYF.

V is TRBV6-5 and J is TRBJ1-6, with a tentative D call TRBD1 (5 bases). Germline V CDR1 and CDR2: MNHEY, SVGAGI. V was shortened by 0 bases and J by 9 bases, with 12 bases between the two germline ends. The CDR3 extends over 15 amino acids. The CDR3 region is CASSYSAGISSPLHF. In DNA form, the CDR3 reads TGTGCCAGCAGTTACTCAGCAGGGATTAGTTCACCCCTCCACTTT.

This clone occurred a few times. The rearrangement uses TRBV6-4 and TRBJ1-4; TRBD1 matches 7 bases. V lost 4 bases and J lost 7; bases outside the gene matches: 9. From germline, CDR1 is MRHNA and CDR2 SNTAGT. This CDR3 is built from 15 residues. The DNA for the CDR3 is TGTGCCAGCAGTGGAGCAGCGACAGGGCCTGAAAAACTGTTTTTT. Translating gives CASSGAATGPEKLFF.

The rearrangement links TRBV30 to TRBJ1-1; 8 positions match TRBD1. Germline CDR1 GTSNPN, CDR2 SVGIG (reference sequence). J was trimmed by 0 bases and V by 3 bases; bases with no gene match: 6. There are 15 residues in the CDR3. CDR3 residues: CAWRRTGMMNTEAFF. The DNA of the CDR3 is TGTGCCTGGAGGAGGACAGGGATGATGAACACTGAAGCTTTCTTT.

As regards this clone: This likely comes from a read error, as the CDR3 has no conserved phenylalanine or tryptophan at its end. The chain employs TRBV30 and TRBJ2-7, with a possible D match to TRBD1 (7 bases). V was pared by 4 bases and J by 2 bases, with 24 bases between. Germline CDR1 and CDR2: GTSNPN and SVGIG (reference sequence). The CDR3 extends over 17 amino acids. The DNA of the CDR3 is TGTGCCTGGACCCTACAACAGGGGAGTGGGAGGCCCTACGAGCAGTACCTC. It specifies CAWTLQQGSGRPYEQYL.

DNA for the CDR3: TGTGCCAGCTCCAGGGGGACTGGTCGGACCCAGTACTTC. Protein sequence: CASSRGTGRTQYF. The rearrangement uses TRBV7-3 and TRBJ2-5; D is possibly TRBD1 (7 bases). This CDR3 has 13 residues. Trimming shortened V by 8 bases and J by 7 bases, and 17 bases separated the two germline ends. Looked up from germline, CDR1 is SGHTA and CDR2 is FQGTGA.

V usage is TRBV2 and J usage is TRBJ2-3; 11 nucleotides match TRBD2. The CDR3 loop spans 14 amino acids. Germline assignment: CDR1 SNHLY and CDR2 FYNNEI. The junction had 2 bases not matched to a gene; V was cut back by 5 bases and J by 4 bases. CDR3 nucleotide sequence: TGTGCCAGCAGTCCGGGACTAGCGGCAGATACGCAGTATTTT. The encoded protein is CASSPGLAADTQYF. Using reference TRBV2 and TRBJ2-3 for the parts outside the CDR3, the full variable domain is EPEVTQTPSHQVTQMGQEVILRCVPISNHLYFYWYRQILGQKVEFLVSFYNNEISEKSEIFDDQFSVERPDGSNFTLKIRSTKLEDSAMYFCASSPGLAADTQYFGPGTRLTVL.

The table lists this clone with a count of one. This chain links TRBV23-1 with TRBJ1-2, with 7 nucleotides matching TRBD1. TRBV23-1 is flagged as an ORF with uncertain function. CDR3 length: 13 amino acids. V trimming: 4 bases; J trimming: 4 bases; junction bases outside the gene matches: 3. CDR3 region: CASSPGQVYGYTF. The DNA for the CDR3 is TGCGCCAGCAGTCCAGGACAGGTCTATGGCTACACCTTC.

V and J are TRBV5-1 and TRBJ2-2, with TRBD2 matching 10 bases. With V trimmed by 3 bases and J by 0 bases, 2 bases remained unmatched. Germline-derived CDR1 and CDR2 are SGHRS and YFSETQ. This CDR3 contains 16 residues. In DNA, the CDR3 is TGCGCCAGCAGCTCTACTAGCGGGGCGAACACCGGGGAGCTGTTTTTT. Its translation: CASSSTSGANTGELFF.

The chain links TRBV5-4 to TRBJ1-2; the D is unclear. Trimming took off 2 bases at V and 8 bases at J, with 13 bases between the two ends. Germline V CDR1 and CDR2: SGHNT, YYREEE (reference sequence). The CDR3 runs to 13 residues. DNA for the CDR3: TGTGCCAGCAGCTTATACCGGGATATCGGCTACACCTTC. Translated: CASSLYRDIGYTF.

The chain recombines TRBV19 with TRBJ2-5; weak D call: TRBD2 (6 bases). Germline assignment: CDR1 LNHDA and CDR2 SQIVND (reference sequence). This CDR3 has 14 residues. With 4 bases removed from V and 2 bases from J, the gap between germline ends came to 11 bases. CDR3 DNA: TGTGCCAGTAGTAGGTCCCTAGCGCAAGAGACCCAGTACTTC. Protein product: CASSRSLAQETQYF. The whole variable domain, filled in from reference TRBV19 and TRBJ2-5, reads DGGITQSPKYLFRKEGQNVTLSCEQNLNHDAMYWYRQDPGQGLRLIYYSQIVNDFQKGDIAEGYSVSREKKESFPLTVTSAQKNPTAFYLCASSRSLAQETQYFGPGTRLLVL.

The V gene is TRBV10-3, the J gene TRBJ2-3; D remains unclear. Trimming took 5 bases from V and 6 from J, leaving 6 bases between them. Germline loops: CDR1 ENHRY, CDR2 SYGVKD. This CDR3 spans 11 amino acids. This chain's CDR3 is CAISPSDTQYF. The CDR3 coding sequence is TGTGCCATCAGTCCCTCGGATACGCAGTATTTT.

This clone is a singleton in its sample. The chain has TRBV5-6 and TRBJ2-7, with 9 bases identical to TRBD1. V lost 4 bases to trimming and J lost 2 bases; unmatched junction nucleotides: 4. The CDR3 loop spans 14 amino acids. CDR1 SGHDT and CDR2 YYEEEE come from the germline V gene. The CDR3 sequence: CASSRGTGTYEQYF. CDR3 nucleotide sequence: TGTGCCAGCAGCCGCGGGACAGGGACCTACGAGCAGTACTTC.